These T cell receptor beta chains were read from a single sample in a study of blood T cell repertoires in COVID-19. The assay was immunoSEQ multiplex PCR, and TCRdb's table has in-frame clones only and misses some. Among approximately 250,000 clones, roughly 80% were seen once, and the ten largest hold about 4%. The material sequenced was PBMCs or T cells enriched from blood (not recorded which). The receptors come from a man aged 25-40 years with acute COVID-19. CDR3s include the opening cysteine and the closing phenylalanine or tryptophan. D genes are given only for firm matches. The size of a clone is reported for some rows only, either as once, few or many, or as a class for expanded clones.

v_call	d_call	j_call	clone_size	cdr3_aa	cdr3_nt
TRBV5-1	TRBD2	TRBJ2-3	many	CASSLQRGADTQYF	TGCGCCAGCAGCTTGCAGCGGGGGGCAGATACGCAGTATTTT
TRBV19	.	TRBJ2-3	.	CASSISTDTQYF	TGTGCCAGTAGTATCTCCACAGATACGCAGTATTTT
TRBV6-5	TRBD2	TRBJ2-2	.	CASTRGTSVTGELFF	TGTGCCAGCACCAGGGGGACTAGCGTAACCGGGGAGCTGTTTTTT
TRBV11-2	.	TRBJ2-3	.	CASSFLLAATDTQYF	TGTGCCAGCAGTTTCTTACTAGCAGCCACAGATACGCAGTATTTT
TRBV4-2	.	TRBJ1-2	.	CASSQDSQVDGYTF	TGTGCCAGCAGCCAAGATTCGCAGGTGGATGGCTACACCTTC
TRBV24-1	TRBD2	TRBJ2-1	.	CATSIPGGNEQFF	TGTGCCACCAGTATCCCGGGGGGCAATGAGCAGTTCTTC
TRBV6-5	.	TRBJ1-1	.	CASSATRVNTEAFF	TGTGCCAGCAGCGCAACCCGAGTGAACACTGAAGCTTTCTTT
TRBV11-1	.	TRBJ1-1	.	CASSPGWAGNTEAFF	TGTGCCAGCAGCCCAGGCTGGGCAGGGAACACTGAAGCTTTCTTT
TRBV5-1	TRBD2	TRBJ2-3	.	CASSGGLTTDTQYF	TGTGCCAGCAGCGGGGGACTTACCACAGATACGCAGTATTTT
TRBV5-4	.	TRBJ1-2	.	CASSADPGTAYGYTF	TGTGCCAGCAGCGCAGACCCCGGGACTGCTTATGGCTACACCTTC
TRBV21-1	.	TRBJ2-3	.	CASSKSMRTAPGRGTDTQYF	TGTGCCAGCAGCAAATCAATGAGGACGGCACCGGGGAGGGGTACAGATACGCAGTATTTT
TRBV5-1	TRBD2	TRBJ2-3	.	CASRILGGETDTQYF	TGCGCCAGCAGAATCCTCGGGGGGGAGACAGATACGCAGTATTTT
TRBV4-2	.	TRBJ2-1	.	CASSQGAEPYNEQFF	TGTGCCAGCAGCCAAGGAGCGGAACCCTACAATGAGCAGTTCTTC
TRBV6-5	TRBD1	TRBJ1-1	few	CASSFQGVANTEAFF	TGTGCCAGCAGTTTCCAGGGGGTAGCGAACACTGAAGCTTTCTTT
TRBV7-2	TRBD2	TRBJ2-2	few	CASSLTPGLAGDRNGELFF	TGTGCCAGCAGCTTAACCCCGGGATTGGCGGGAGATAGGAACGGGGAGCTGTTTTTT
TRBV9	TRBD1	TRBJ1-3	.	CASSFGGTGMSGNTIYF	TGTGCCAGCAGCTTCGGGGGGACAGGGATGAGTGGAAACACCATATATTTT
TRBV24-1	.	TRBJ1-1	.	CATRAGDWTEAFF	TGTGCCACCAGAGCAGGGGATTGGACTGAAGCTTTCTTT
TRBV7-2	.	TRBJ2-5	.	CASSLVASYNQETQYF	TGTGCCAGCAGCTTAGTGGCTAGCTATAACCAAGAGACCCAGTACTTC
TRBV6-2/TRBV6-3	TRBD2	TRBJ2-1	few	CASSTIGLAGTQFF	TGTGCCAGCAGTACCATAGGACTAGCGGGAACACAGTTCTTC
TRBV6-5	TRBD1	TRBJ1-5	.	CASSRGQVGDQPQHF	TGTGCCAGCAGCCGAGGACAGGTAGGGGATCAGCCCCAGCATTTT
TRBV4-1	TRBD1	TRBJ1-6	.	CASSQRQGATSSGTLHF	TGCGCCAGCAGCCAAAGGCAGGGGGCCACTTCATCTGGGACCCTCCACTTT
TRBV3-1/TRBV3-2	.	TRBJ1-1	.	CASSHGLTVGFAEAFF	TGTGCCAGCAGCCATGGATTGACAGTCGGTTTCGCTGAAGCTTTCTTT
TRBV27	.	TRBJ2-3	.	CASSLQRTRTDTQYF	TGTGCCAGCAGTTTACAGCGGACCCGCACAGATACGCAGTATTTT
TRBV9	TRBD2	TRBJ2-2	once	CASSVMSGGVTGELFF	TGTGCCAGCAGCGTAATGTCGGGAGGCGTCACCGGGGAGCTGTTTTTT
TRBV19	TRBD1	TRBJ1-2	.	CASSTRQGIPNYGYTF	TGTGCCAGTAGTACCCGACAGGGTATTCCTAACTATGGCTACACCTTC
TRBV6-1	.	TRBJ2-2	.	CASSELFPGELFF	TGTGCCAGCAGTGAATTATTCCCCGGGGAGCTGTTTTTT
TRBV19	TRBD1	TRBJ1-1	few	CASSFGTGLIGAFF	TGTGCCAGTAGTTTCGGGACAGGGCTAATCGGAGCTTTCTTT
TRBV28	TRBD2	TRBJ2-3	.	CASRRRGGKATDTQYF	TGTGCCAGCAGACGACGGGGGGGGAAGGCCACAGATACGCAGTATTTT
TRBV24-1	.	TRBJ2-1	once	CATSDLRGPPGNEQFF	TGTGCCACCAGTGATTTGCGAGGCCCCCCTGGGAATGAGCAGTTCTTC
TRBV19	TRBD1	TRBJ1-4	once	CASSIFQGAGNEKLFF	TGTGCCAGTAGTATCTTCCAGGGGGCTGGAAACGAAAAACTGTTTTTT
TRBV6-4	.	TRBJ1-2	.	CASSEVQGLGGYTF	TGTGCCAGCAGTGAAGTCCAGGGCTTAGGCGGCTACACCTTC
TRBV28	TRBD1	TRBJ1-2	few	CASSAGTGRGYTF	TGTGCCAGCAGTGCCGGGACAGGTCGCGGCTACACCTTC
TRBV4-3	.	TRBJ1-2	many	CASSQTRATRGGYTF	TGCGCCAGCAGCCAGACGAGGGCTACCCGGGGTGGCTACACCTTC
TRBV6-5	.	TRBJ1-2	.	CASRMDKNYGYTF	TGTGCCAGCAGGATGGACAAGAACTATGGCTACACCTTC
TRBV5-6	TRBD1	TRBJ1-2	.	CASTGQGVPGYTF	TGTGCCAGCACCGGACAGGGGGTACCTGGCTACACCTTC
TRBV11-3	TRBD1	TRBJ1-1	.	CASSTRQGWTEAFF	TGTGCCAGCAGCACTCGACAGGGTTGGACTGAAGCTTTCTTT
TRBV29-1	TRBD2	TRBJ2-5	.	CSVDKAGGDQETQYF	TGCAGCGTTGATAAAGCGGGGGGGGACCAAGAGACCCAGTACTTC